This T cell receptor beta chain was profiled in a study of T cell responses to AZD1222 COVID-19 vaccine. Trimming took 0 bases from V and 7 from J, leaving 12 bases between them. CDR1 and CDR2 from the germline V gene are GTSNPN and SVGIG (reference sequence). The length of the CDR3 is 14 residues. Profiled with immunoSEQ multiplex PCR; TCRdb holds only in-frame clones, not every one. The profile shows approximately 60,000 clones, more than 75% of them singletons. The V gene is TRBV30, the J gene TRBJ1-4; possible D gene TRBD1, 6 bases. Specimen: peripheral blood, collected on day 0 of AZD1222 vaccination. The source of this sequence is an adult in good health. The CDR3 DNA reads as TGTGCCTGGAGTGTCGGGGGGGGCGGTGAAAAACTGTTTTTT. Protein product: CAWSVGGGGEKLFF.